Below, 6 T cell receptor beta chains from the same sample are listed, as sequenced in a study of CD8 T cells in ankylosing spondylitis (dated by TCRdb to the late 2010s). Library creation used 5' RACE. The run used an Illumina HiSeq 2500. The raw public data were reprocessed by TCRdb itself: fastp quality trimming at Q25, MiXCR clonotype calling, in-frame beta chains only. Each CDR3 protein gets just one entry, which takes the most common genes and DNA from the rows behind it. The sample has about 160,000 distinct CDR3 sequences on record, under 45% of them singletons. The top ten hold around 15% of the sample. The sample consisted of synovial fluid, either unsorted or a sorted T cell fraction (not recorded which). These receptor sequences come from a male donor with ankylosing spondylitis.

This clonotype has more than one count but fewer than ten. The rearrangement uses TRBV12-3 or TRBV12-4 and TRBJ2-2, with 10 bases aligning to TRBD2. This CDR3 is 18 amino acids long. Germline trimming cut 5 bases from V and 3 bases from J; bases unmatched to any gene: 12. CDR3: CASSPKVTSGRYTGELFF. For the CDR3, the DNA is TGTGCCAGCAGTCCCAAGGTGACTAGCGGGCGATACACCGGGGAGCTGTTTTTT.

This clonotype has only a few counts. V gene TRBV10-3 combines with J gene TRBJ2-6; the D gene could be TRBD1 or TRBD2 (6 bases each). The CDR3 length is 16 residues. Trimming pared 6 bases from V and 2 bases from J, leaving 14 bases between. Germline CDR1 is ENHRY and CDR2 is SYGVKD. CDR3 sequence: CAIRQGRRAGANVLTF. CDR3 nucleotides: TGTGCCATCAGACAGGGTAGGAGGGCTGGGGCCAACGTCCTGACTTTC.

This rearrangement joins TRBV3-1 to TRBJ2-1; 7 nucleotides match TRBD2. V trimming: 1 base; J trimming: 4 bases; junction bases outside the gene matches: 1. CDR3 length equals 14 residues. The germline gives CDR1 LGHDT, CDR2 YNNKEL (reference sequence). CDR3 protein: CASSQASGYNEQFF. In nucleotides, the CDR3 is TGTGCCAGCAGCCAAGCTAGCGGATACAATGAGCAGTTCTTC.

In DNA, the CDR3 is TGTGCCAGCAGCACAACCATCGGACAGTATGAGGCTTTCTTT. Translating gives CASSTTIGQYEAFF. The chain carries TRBV12-3 or TRBV12-4 and TRBJ1-1; D is possibly TRBD1 (6 bases). The CDR3 spans 14 residues. V dropped 6 bases and J dropped 11 bases, with 22 bases sitting between them.

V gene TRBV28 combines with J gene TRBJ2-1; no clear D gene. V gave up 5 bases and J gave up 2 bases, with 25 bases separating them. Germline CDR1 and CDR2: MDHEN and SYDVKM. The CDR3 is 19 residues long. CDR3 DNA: TGTGCCAGCAGTCGCTCATCCACCCTAAGCGTCACAACCTACAATGAGCAGTTCTTC. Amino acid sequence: CASSRSSTLSVTTYNEQFF.

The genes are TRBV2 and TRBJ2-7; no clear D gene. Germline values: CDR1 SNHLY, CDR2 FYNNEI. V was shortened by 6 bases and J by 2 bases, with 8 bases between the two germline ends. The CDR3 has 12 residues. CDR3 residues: CASSPVAYEQYF. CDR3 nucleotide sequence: TGTGCCAGCAGCCCGGTGGCCTACGAGCAGTACTTC.